The clone carrying this TCR beta chain has a handful of counts. The trim removed 4 bases at V and 7 bases at J, leaving 9 bases unmatched. This CDR3 region has 14 residues. CDR1 and CDR2 (germline): SGHAT, FQNNGV. Produced via immunoSEQ multiplex PCR; TCRdb's table is partial and in-frame only. The table has hundreds of thousands of clones, 88% seen once. The sample originates from a study of blood T cell repertoires in COVID-19. The receptor's source is a woman in her sixties or seventies with COVID-19, enrolled during active disease. V usage is TRBV11-2 and J usage is TRBJ2-7; TRBD1 matches 8 bases. Material: peripheral blood. CDR3 residues: CASSSTQGAQEQYF. Here the CDR3 DNA reads TGTGCCAGCAGCTCAACCCAGGGGGCGCAAGAGCAGTACTTC.